This paragraph reports one T cell receptor beta chain. This clonotype was observed a few times. The antigen this receptor binds is unknown. No clone much larger than this one lies a single base away; base qualities are absent. This record belongs to a study of patients and donors after allogeneic stem cell transplantation (dated by TCRdb to 2020 to 2021). Its CDR3 holds 15 amino acids, cysteine through phenylalanine. Only the CDR3 region is kept as DNA, spanning 45 bases read in frame from base 1. From a lookup of the germline V gene, CDR1 and CDR2 are ENHRY and SYGVKD. Between the V and J ends, shortened by 5 bases and 3 bases respectively, the junction contains 16 bases. Library prep was done by RT-PCR. Sequencing was performed on a NextSeq 550. The raw public data were reprocessed by TCRdb itself: fastp quality trimming at Q25, MiXCR clonotype calling, in-frame beta chains only. Identical CDR3 protein sequences are pooled into one entry, listed with their most common genes and DNA. This sample comprises about 200,000 distinct CDR3 sequences, around 40% of them detected only once. Around 10% of the sample is in the top ten clones.

This sequence was found in a human donor who was either an allogeneic HSCT recipient or a stem cell or donor lymphocyte infusion donor (not recorded which). It is not recorded whose cells these are; they may come from a transplant donor. Source material: blood, either unsorted or a sorted T cell fraction (not recorded which). The chain was built from TRBV10-3 and TRBJ1-2; the D gene is perhaps TRBD1, on 5 matching bases. CDR3 loop: CAISYRDGEDYGYTF. DNA sequence: TGTGCCATCAGTTACCGGGACGGCGAAGACTATGGCTACACCTTC.